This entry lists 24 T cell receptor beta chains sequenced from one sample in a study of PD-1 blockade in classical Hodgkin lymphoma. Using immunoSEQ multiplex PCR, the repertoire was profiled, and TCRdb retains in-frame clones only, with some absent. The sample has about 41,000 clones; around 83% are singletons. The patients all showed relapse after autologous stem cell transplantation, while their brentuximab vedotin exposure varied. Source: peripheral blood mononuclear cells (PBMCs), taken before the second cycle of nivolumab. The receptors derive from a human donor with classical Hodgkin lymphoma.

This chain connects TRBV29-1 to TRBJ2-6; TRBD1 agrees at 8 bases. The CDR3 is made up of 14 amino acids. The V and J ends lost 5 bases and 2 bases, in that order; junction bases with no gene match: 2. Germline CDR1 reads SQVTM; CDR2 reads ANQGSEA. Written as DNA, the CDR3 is TGCAGCGTTCTACAGGGGGCTGGGGCCAACGTCCTGACTTTC. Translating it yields CSVLQGAGANVLTF.

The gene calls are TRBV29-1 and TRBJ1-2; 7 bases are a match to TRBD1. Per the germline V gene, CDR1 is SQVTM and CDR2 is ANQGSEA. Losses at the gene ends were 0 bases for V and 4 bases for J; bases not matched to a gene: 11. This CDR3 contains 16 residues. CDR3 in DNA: TGCAGCGTTGAAGATAGACAGGGCCCCCTTTCCTATGGCTACACCTTC. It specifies CSVEDRQGPLSYGYTF.

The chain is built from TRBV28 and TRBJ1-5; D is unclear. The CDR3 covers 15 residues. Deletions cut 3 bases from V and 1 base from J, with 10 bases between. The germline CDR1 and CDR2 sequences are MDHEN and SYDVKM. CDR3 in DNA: TGTGCCAGCAGTTTGCCGGACTCGAGCAATCAGCCCCAGCATTTT. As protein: CASSLPDSSNQPQHF.

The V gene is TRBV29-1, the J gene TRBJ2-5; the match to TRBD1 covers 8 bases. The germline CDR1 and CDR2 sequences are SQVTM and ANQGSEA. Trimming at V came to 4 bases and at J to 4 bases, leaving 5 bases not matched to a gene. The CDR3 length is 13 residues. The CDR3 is CSVATTGAETQYF. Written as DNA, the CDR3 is TGCAGCGTTGCAACGACAGGGGCAGAGACCCAGTACTTC.

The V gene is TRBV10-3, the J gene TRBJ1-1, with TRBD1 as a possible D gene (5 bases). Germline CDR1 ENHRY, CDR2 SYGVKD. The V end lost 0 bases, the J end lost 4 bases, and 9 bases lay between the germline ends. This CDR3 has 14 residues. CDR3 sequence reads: CAISESQGSTEAFF. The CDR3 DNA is TGTGCCATCAGTGAGTCTCAGGGTAGCACTGAAGCTTTCTTT.

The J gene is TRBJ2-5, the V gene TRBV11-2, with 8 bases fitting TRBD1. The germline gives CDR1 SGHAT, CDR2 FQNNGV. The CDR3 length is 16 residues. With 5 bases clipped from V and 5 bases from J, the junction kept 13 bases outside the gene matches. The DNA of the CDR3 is TGTGCCAGCAGCCCCGGACAGGGAGGACGGGGGGAGACCCAGTACTTC. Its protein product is CASSPGQGGRGETQYF.

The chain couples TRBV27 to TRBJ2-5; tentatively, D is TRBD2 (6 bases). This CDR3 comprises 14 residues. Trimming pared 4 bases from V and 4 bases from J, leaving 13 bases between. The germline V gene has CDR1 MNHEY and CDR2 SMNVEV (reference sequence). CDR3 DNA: TGTGCCAGCAGTTCGGGACTCGCTATAGAGACCCAGTACTTC. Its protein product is CASSSGLAIETQYF.

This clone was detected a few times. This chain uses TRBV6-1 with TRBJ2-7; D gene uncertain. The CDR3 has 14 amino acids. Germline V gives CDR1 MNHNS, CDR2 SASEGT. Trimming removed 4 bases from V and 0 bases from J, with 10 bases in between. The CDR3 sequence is CASSGRPSSYEQYF. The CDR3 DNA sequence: TGTGCCAGCAGTGGCAGGCCGAGCTCCTACGAGCAGTACTTC.

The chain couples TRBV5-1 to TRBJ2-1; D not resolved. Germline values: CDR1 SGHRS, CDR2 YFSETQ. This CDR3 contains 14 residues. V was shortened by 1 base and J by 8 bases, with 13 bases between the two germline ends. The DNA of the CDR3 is TGCGCCAGCAGCTTGCCCCAGATTAACGATGAGCAGTTCTTC. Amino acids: CASSLPQINDEQFF.

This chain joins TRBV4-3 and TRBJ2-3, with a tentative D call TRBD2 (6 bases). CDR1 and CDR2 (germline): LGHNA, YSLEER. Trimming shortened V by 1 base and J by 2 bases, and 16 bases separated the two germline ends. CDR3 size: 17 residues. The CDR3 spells CASSQGAPGLNTDTQYF. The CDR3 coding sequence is TGCGCCAGCAGCCAAGGAGCTCCGGGACTCAACACAGATACGCAGTATTTT.

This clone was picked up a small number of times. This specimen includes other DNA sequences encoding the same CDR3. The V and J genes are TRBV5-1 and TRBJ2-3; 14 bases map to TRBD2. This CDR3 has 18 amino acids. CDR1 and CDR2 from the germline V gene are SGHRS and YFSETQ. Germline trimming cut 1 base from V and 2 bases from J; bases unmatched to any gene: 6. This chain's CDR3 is CASSLTGLAGGNTDTQYF. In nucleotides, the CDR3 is TGCGCCAGCAGCTTGACCGGACTAGCGGGGGGTAACACAGATACGCAGTATTTT.

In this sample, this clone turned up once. The CDR3 nucleotides read TGTGCCAGCAGCTTGGGGGCCGGTACTCTTTCTGGAAACACCATATATTTT. Its translation is CASSLGAGTLSGNTIYF. The V and J genes are TRBV5-6 and TRBJ1-3; the D is unclear. Per germline, CDR1 SGHDT and CDR2 YYEEEE. Trimming removed 0 bases at V and 1 base at J, with 14 bases between. The CDR3 consists of 17 residues.

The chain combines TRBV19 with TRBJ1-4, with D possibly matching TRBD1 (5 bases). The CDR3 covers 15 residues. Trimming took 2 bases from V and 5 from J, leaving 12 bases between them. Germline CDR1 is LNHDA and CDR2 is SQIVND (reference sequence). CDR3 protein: CASSITQGVNEKLFF. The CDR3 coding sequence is TGTGCCAGTAGTATAACCCAGGGAGTCAATGAAAAACTGTTTTTT.

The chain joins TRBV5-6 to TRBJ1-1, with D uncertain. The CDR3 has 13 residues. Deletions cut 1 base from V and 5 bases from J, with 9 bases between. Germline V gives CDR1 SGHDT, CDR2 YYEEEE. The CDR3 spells CASSLRVRTEAFF. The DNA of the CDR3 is TGTGCCAGCAGCTTGAGGGTGAGGACTGAAGCTTTCTTT.

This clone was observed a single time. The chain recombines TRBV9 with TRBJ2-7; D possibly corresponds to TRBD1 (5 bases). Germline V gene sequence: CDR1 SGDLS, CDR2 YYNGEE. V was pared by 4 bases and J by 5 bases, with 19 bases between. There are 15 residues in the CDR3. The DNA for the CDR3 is TGTGCCAGCAGCCCGCAACCCAGGGCTGCTGACGAGCAGTACTTC. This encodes CASSPQPRAADEQYF.

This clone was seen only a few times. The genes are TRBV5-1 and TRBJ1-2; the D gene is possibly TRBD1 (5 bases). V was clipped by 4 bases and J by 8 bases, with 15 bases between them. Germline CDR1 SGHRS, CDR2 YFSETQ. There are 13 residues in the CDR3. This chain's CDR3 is CASSRGEVGGYTF. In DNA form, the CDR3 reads TGCGCCAGCAGCAGAGGGGAAGTTGGAGGCTACACCTTC.

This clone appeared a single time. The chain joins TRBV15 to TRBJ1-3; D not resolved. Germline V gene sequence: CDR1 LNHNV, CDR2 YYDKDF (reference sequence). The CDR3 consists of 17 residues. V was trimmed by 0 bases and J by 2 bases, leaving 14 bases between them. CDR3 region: CATSRDPPAAPGNTIYF. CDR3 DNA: TGTGCCACCAGCAGAGATCCCCCAGCCGCCCCTGGAAACACCATATATTTT.

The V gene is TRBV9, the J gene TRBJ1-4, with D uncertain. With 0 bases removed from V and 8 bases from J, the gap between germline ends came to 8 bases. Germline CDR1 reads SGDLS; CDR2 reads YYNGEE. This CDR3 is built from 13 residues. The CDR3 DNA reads TGTGCCAGCAGCGTAGGGGTAACGGAAAAACTGTTTTTT. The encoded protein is CASSVGVTEKLFF.

The CDR3 sequence is CSVKAGTATGELFF. In nucleotides, the CDR3 is TGCAGCGTCAAGGCCGGGACAGCCACCGGGGAGCTGTTTTTT. The V gene is TRBV29-1, the J gene TRBJ2-2; the match to TRBD1 covers 7 bases. The J segment lost 4 bases and the V segment lost 6 bases, leaving 8 bases of the junction unmatched. The length of the CDR3 is 14 residues. Per the germline V gene, CDR1 is SQVTM and CDR2 is ANQGSEA.

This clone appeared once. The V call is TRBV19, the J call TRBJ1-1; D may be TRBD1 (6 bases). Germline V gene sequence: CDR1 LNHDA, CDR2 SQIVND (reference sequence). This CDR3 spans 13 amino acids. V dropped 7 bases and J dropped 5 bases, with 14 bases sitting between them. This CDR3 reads CASKAGARTEAFF. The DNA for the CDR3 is TGTGCCAGTAAGGCAGGGGCGAGGACTGAAGCTTTCTTT.

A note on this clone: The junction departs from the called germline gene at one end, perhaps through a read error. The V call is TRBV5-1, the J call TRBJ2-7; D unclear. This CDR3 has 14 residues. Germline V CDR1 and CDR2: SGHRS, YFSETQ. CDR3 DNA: TGCGCCAGCAGCCCCTTCCAATCCTCCAACGAGCAGTACTTC. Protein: CASSPFQSSNEQYF.

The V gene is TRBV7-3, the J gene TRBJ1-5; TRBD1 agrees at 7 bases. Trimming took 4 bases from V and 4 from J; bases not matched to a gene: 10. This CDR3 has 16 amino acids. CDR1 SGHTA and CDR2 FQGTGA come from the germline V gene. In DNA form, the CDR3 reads TGTGCCAGCAGCTGTGAGGTGGGGGACAGAAATCAGCCCCAGCATTTT. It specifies CASSCEVGDRNQPQHF.

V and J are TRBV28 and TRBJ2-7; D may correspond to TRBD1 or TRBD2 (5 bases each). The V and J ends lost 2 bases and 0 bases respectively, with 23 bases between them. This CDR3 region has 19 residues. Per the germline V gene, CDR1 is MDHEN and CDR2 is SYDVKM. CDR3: CASSLIWGMGPRSSYEQYF. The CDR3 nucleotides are TGTGCCAGCAGTTTAATCTGGGGTATGGGACCGAGATCCTCCTACGAGCAGTACTTC.

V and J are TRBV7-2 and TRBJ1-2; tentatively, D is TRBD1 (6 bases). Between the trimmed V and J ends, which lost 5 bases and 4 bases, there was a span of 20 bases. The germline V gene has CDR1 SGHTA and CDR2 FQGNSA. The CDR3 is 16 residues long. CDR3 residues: CASSPGGAQGPYGYTF. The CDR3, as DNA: TGTGCCAGCAGCCCCGGGGGGGCCCAGGGCCCCTATGGCTACACCTTC.